This is a list of T cell receptor beta chains from one sample in a study of blood T cell repertoires in COVID-19. TCRdb's copy holds only in-frame clones and misses some; the assay was immunoSEQ multiplex PCR. The repertoire holds approximately 470,000 clones, with approximately 85% as singletons. The sequencing sample was made of peripheral blood. The receptors originated from a human donor in a cohort sampled during active COVID-19. CDR3s include the opening cysteine and the closing phenylalanine or tryptophan. A D gene is named only where the DNA matches it firmly. Some rows have no size entry. The others give once, few or many, or a class for an expanded clone.

TRBD2 | 16 | TRBJ2-3 | TRBV15 | NA | TGTGCCACCAGCAGAGATCCGGCGGGAGAGGCAGATACGCAGTATTTT | CATSRDPAGEADTQYF
NA | 16 | TRBJ1-2 | TRBV28 | NA | TGTGCCAGCAGTTTAGGGGGGGGCGGTTCTAACTATGGCTACACCTTC | CASSLGGGGSNYGYTF
TRBD1 | 12 | TRBJ1-1 | TRBV28 | NA | TGTGCCAGCACCTACAGGGGCACTGAAGCTTTCTTT | CASTYRGTEAFF
TRBD2 | 15 | TRBJ2-1 | TRBV6-6 | NA | TGTGCCAGCAGTTCCCTCCTAGCGGGAGGAGGTGAGCAGTTCTTC | CASSSLLAGGGEQFF
NA | 13 | TRBJ2-3 | TRBV9 | NA | TGTGCCAGCAGCGCCCCGAGTCGTGATACGCAGTATTTT | CASSAPSRDTQYF
NA | 17 | TRBJ1-1 | TRBV19 | once | TGTGCCAGTAGTATAGGGCGTGCAGGGTGGATGAACACTGAAGCTTTCTTT | CASSIGRAGWMNTEAFF
NA | 16 | TRBJ1-1 | TRBV5-1 | few | TGCGCCAGCAGCTTGGCCTTGTCCCCAGGCATCACTGAAGCTTTCTTT | CASSLALSPGITEAFF
NA | 16 | TRBJ1-5 | TRBV6-1 | NA | TGTGCCAGCAGTGAAGCGCCTTCACAGGGTCACCAGCCCCAGCATTTT | CASSEAPSQGHQPQHF
TRBD2 | 15 | TRBJ2-7 | TRBV4-2 | NA | TGTGCCAGCAGCCAGAGTAGCGGGAGTTTCTCCGAGCAGTACTTC | CASSQSSGSFSEQYF
TRBD1 | 15 | TRBJ2-7 | TRBV5-1 | NA | TGCGCCAGCAGCGGCTGGGGGGGACAGGGGCGCGAGCAGTACTTC | CASSGWGGQGREQYF
NA | 20 | TRBJ1-6 | TRBV9 | NA | TGTGCCAGCAGCGTAGCTAATTATCGAGGGAACCCGAGTTTAAATTCACCCCTCCACTTT | CASSVANYRGNPSLNSPLHF
TRBD2 | 17 | TRBJ2-1 | TRBV29-1 | NA | TGCAGCGTGGGAAGACTAGCGGGAGGCGTCTCCTACAATGAGCAGTTCTTC | CSVGRLAGGVSYNEQFF
TRBD1 | 16 | TRBJ1-6 | TRBV6-4 | NA | TGTGCCAGCACCCAGCCGGGAAGACAGGGGGCTTCACCCCTCCACTTT | CASTQPGRQGASPLHF
NA | 13 | TRBJ1-1 | TRBV12-3/TRBV12-4 | NA | TGTGCCAGCAGTTTTTCAGGGGACACTGAAGCTTTCTTT | CASSFSGDTEAFF
TRBD2 | 17 | TRBJ2-7 | TRBV9 | NA | TGTGCCAGCAGCCCAAGACTAGCGGGCCCCTTAAGGAGCGAGCAGTACTTC | CASSPRLAGPLRSEQYF
TRBD2 | 17 | TRBJ2-7 | TRBV10-1 | NA | TGCGCCCGCAGGCCCCGGGGGGGGCGGACCCACTCTGTCGAGCAGTACTTC | CARRPRGGRTHSVEQYF
TRBD1 | 18 | TRBJ1-2 | TRBV7-2 | NA | TGTGCCAGCAGCTCCAGAACCGGGACAGCACGCGATAACTATGGCTACACCTTC | CASSSRTGTARDNYGYTF
TRBD1 | 13 | TRBJ2-1 | TRBV7-3 | NA | TGTGCCAGCAGCACACTTACAGGGGTGGATAAGTTCTTC | CASSTLTGVDKFF
NA | 14 | TRBJ1-3 | TRBV30 | NA | TGTGCCTGGAGTCCCCTCCCCTCTGGAAACACCATATATTTT | CAWSPLPSGNTIYF
TRBD2 | 16 | TRBJ2-5 | TRBV7-3 | NA | TGTGCCAGCAGCCTCGGACTAGCGGGGGTCCAAGAGACCCAGTACTTC | CASSLGLAGVQETQYF
TRBD1 | 17 | TRBJ1-2 | TRBV5-6 | NA | TGTGCCAGCAGCCCCGGGACAGGCGCATCGGTATCCTATGGCTACACCTTC | CASSPGTGASVSYGYTF
NA | 15 | TRBJ2-1 | TRBV11-2 | NA | TGTGCCAGCAGCTTAGGGGGCAGGATCTACAATGAGCAGTTCTTC | CASSLGGRIYNEQFF
NA | 14 | TRBJ1-6 | TRBV5-4 | NA | TGTGCCAGCGAGACCCAGGGAGGAGATTCACCCCTCCACTTT | CASETQGGDSPLHF
NA | 14 | TRBJ1-5 | TRBV28 | NA | TGTGCCAGCAGCACTAAGATAAGCGGGCAGCCCCAGCATTTT | CASSTKISGQPQHF
NA | 16 | TRBJ2-1 | TRBV27 | NA | TGTGCCAGCCAGGGTTGGGGCAGGGGATCAGGCAATGAGCAGTTCTTC | CASQGWGRGSGNEQFF
TRBD1 | 17 | TRBJ2-5 | TRBV9 | NA | TGTGCCAGCAGCGTAGGCTTTGGGACAGGGGATCAAGAGACCCAGTACTTC | CASSVGFGTGDQETQYF
NA | 15 | TRBJ2-7 | TRBV4-1 | few | TGCGCCAGCACCCAATTTGCAGGTAGCTCCTACGAGCAGTACTTC | CASTQFAGSSYEQYF
NA | 17 | TRBJ2-7 | TRBV7-3 | NA | TGTGCCAGCAGCTTACTACCGACTAGTATGGGCTCCTACGAGCAGTACTTC | CASSLLPTSMGSYEQYF
TRBD1 | 13 | TRBJ2-1 | TRBV18 | once | TGTGCCAGCTCAGGGACAGGGGTAAATGAGCAGTTCTTC | CASSGTGVNEQFF
NA | 14 | TRBJ2-1 | TRBV6-5 | NA | TGTGCCAGCAGTTCGAAAACTAGTTACAATGAGCAGTTCTTC | CASSSKTSYNEQFF
NA | 12 | TRBJ1-1 | TRBV4-2 | NA | TGTGCCAGCAGCTCAGTTGGCACTGAAGCTTTCTTT | CASSSVGTEAFF
TRBD2 | 14 | TRBJ2-1 | TRBV11-2 | NA | TGTGCCAGCTGCCCGGGACTAGCGAACAATGAGCAGTTCTTC | CASCPGLANNEQFF
TRBD1 | 17 | TRBJ1-1 | TRBV5-1 | NA | TGCGCCAGCAGCAGCGAACCGGGACAGGGATCGTACACTGAAGCTTTCTTT | CASSSEPGQGSYTEAFF
TRBD1 | 16 | TRBJ2-2 | TRBV9 | NA | TGTGCCAGCAGCGTTGGGACAGGGTTTGTGAGCGGGGAGCTGTTTTTT | CASSVGTGFVSGELFF
NA | 16 | TRBJ1-1 | TRBV18 | NA | TGTGCCAGCTCACCAGATAATACAGGTCTGAACACTGAAGCTTTCTTT | CASSPDNTGLNTEAFF
TRBD1 | 15 | TRBJ1-2 | TRBV19 | many | TGTGCCAGTAGTATGACAGGGGCCCCTTTCTATGGCTACACCTTC | CASSMTGAPFYGYTF
NA | 15 | TRBJ2-7 | TRBV7-9 | NA | TGTGCCAGCAGCTTTCAGGGAACCCCAGTCGACGAGCAGTACTTC | CASSFQGTPVDEQYF
TRBD2 | 17 | TRBJ2-7 | TRBV5-1 | NA | TGCGCCAGCAGCTGGGGACTAGCGGGGGACCACTCCTACGAGCAGTACTTC | CASSWGLAGDHSYEQYF
NA | 15 | TRBJ2-5 | TRBV6-5 | NA | TGTGCCAGCACCCAAAGTGGGGGGGGCCGGGAGACCCAGTACTTC | CASTQSGGGRETQYF
NA | 18 | TRBJ1-2 | TRBV7-2 | once | TGTGCCAGCAGCTTCGCCCCAGGAGGGTCTAACTTTAACTATGGCTACACCTTC | CASSFAPGGSNFNYGYTF
TRBD1 | 14 | TRBJ2-1 | TRBV5-1 | NA | TGCGCCAGCTGCGAGGGGACAGACTACAATGAGCAGTTCTTC | CASCEGTDYNEQFF